The 32 T cell receptor beta chains presented below share a single source sample, sequenced in a study of identical twins. TCRdb ran MiXCR on the 5' RACE reads and lists one entry per CDR3 protein. The sample has fewer than 250,000 distinct CDR3 sequences, approximately 7.9% seen once. These data also formed part of another study, on yellow fever vaccine responses in identical twins.

The sequencing input was CD8+ T cells sorted from blood. These receptors were collected from a woman between 18 and 29 years old in good health.

The rearrangement links TRBV27 to TRBJ2-5, with TRBD1 matching 10 bases. Germline lookup yields CDR1 MNHEY and CDR2 SMNVEV (reference sequence). Trimming removed 5 bases from V and 0 bases from J; junction bases left unmatched: 6. CDR3 length: 16 residues. CDR3 in DNA: TGTGCCAGCAGTCCGGGACAGGGGATGGACCAAGAGACCCAGTACTTC. Protein sequence: CASSPGQGMDQETQYF.

This chain links TRBV24-1 with TRBJ1-2; no reliable D call. The length of the CDR3 is 11 residues. V was pared by 7 bases and J by 5 bases, with 7 bases between. The germline gives CDR1 KGHDR, CDR2 SFDVKD. The CDR3 sequence is CATSGVYGYTF. The CDR3 nucleotides read TGTGCCACCAGCGGGGTTTATGGCTACACCTTC.

The chain uses TRBV7-9 and TRBJ2-2; a possible D gene is TRBD2 (6 bases). Trimming removed 2 bases at V and 6 bases at J, with 13 bases between. Germline-derived CDR1 and CDR2 are SEHNR and FQNEAQ (reference sequence). The length of the CDR3 is 15 residues. The CDR3 DNA follows: TGTGCCAGCAGCTTAAAGGGATTAGCGGCCGGGGAGCTGTTTTTT. It yields the protein CASSLKGLAAGELFF.

In its sample, this clonotype was seen many times. The J gene is TRBJ2-1, the V gene TRBV7-2; D is ambiguous. The CDR3 is 13 residues long. The V gene's germline CDR1 is SGHTA and CDR2 FQGNSA. V was shortened by 1 base and J by 9 bases, with 10 bases between the two germline ends. The CDR3 region is CASSLESMGEQFF. The CDR3 DNA follows: TGTGCCAGCAGCTTAGAAAGTATGGGTGAGCAGTTCTTC.

This chain uses TRBV28 with TRBJ2-3; 9 bases fit TRBD1. The CDR3 sequence is 15 residues long. The V segment lost 7 bases and the J segment 3 bases; nucleotides outside the gene matches: 8. Looked up from germline, CDR1 is MDHEN and CDR2 is SYDVKM. The DNA for the CDR3 is TGTGCCAGCAATGACCCGGGACAGGGAACAGATACGCAGTATTTT. Protein: CASNDPGQGTDTQYF.

This clonotype came up many times. J is TRBJ1-1 and V is TRBV12-3 or TRBV12-4; 7 nucleotides line up with TRBD1. CDR3 length: 15 residues. Trimming removed 6 bases from V and 1 base from J; junction bases left unmatched: 8. CDR3 residues: CASRGGGVGNTEAFF. As DNA, the CDR3 is TGTGCCAGCAGAGGGGGCGGGGTTGGGAACACTGAAGCTTTCTTT.

This clonotype was detected ten times or more. The chain joins TRBV10-3 to TRBJ1-5; TRBD1 might be the D (6 bases). This CDR3 has 14 amino acids. Germline assignment: CDR1 ENHRY and CDR2 SYGVKD. Trimming took 6 bases from V and 3 from J, leaving 12 bases between them. The CDR3 DNA reads TGTGCCATCAGCACCGGACAGCCCAATCAGCCCCAGCATTTT. Translating gives CAISTGQPNQPQHF.

This clonotype came up many times. This chain uses TRBV12-3 or TRBV12-4 with TRBJ2-7, with 9 bases that match TRBD1. This CDR3 contains 14 residues. J gave up 6 bases and V 5 bases, and 8 bases lay outside the gene matches. CDR3 nucleotide sequence: TGTGCCAGCAGTCGTCCCGGGACAGGGTTCGAGCAGTACTTC. Protein sequence: CASSRPGTGFEQYF.

This clonotype was seen many times. This sequence joins TRBV3-1 and TRBJ2-2; 9 bases agree with TRBD2. Unmatched junction bases numbered 8, after V lost 0 bases and J lost 0 bases. Germline values: CDR1 LGHDT, CDR2 YNNKEL (reference sequence). This CDR3 comprises 19 residues. CDR3 nucleotides: TGTGCCAGCAGCCAAGACTTCGCGGGGGGGCCGTCGAACACCGGGGAGCTGTTTTTT. Protein product: CASSQDFAGGPSNTGELFF.

This clonotype was picked up many times. CDR3: CASTPIPGLAGNTGELFF. In DNA form, the CDR3 reads TGCGCCAGCACCCCCATCCCGGGACTAGCGGGAAACACCGGGGAGCTGTTTTTT. J is TRBJ2-2 and V is TRBV4-1; 13 nucleotides align to TRBD2. CDR1 is MGHRA, CDR2 YSYEKL, per germline. With V trimmed by 7 bases and J by 2 bases, 10 bases remained unmatched. The CDR3 runs to 18 residues.

The rearrangement uses TRBV2 and TRBJ2-5, with D possibly TRBD1 on 6 matching bases. CDR1 is SNHLY and CDR2 is FYNNEI in the germline V gene. There are 14 residues in the CDR3. V dropped 6 bases and J dropped 5 bases, with 16 bases sitting between them. The CDR3 DNA sequence: TGTGCCAGCAGAGATCAGGGGCCCCAGGAGACCCAGTACTTC. It specifies CASRDQGPQETQYF.

This clonotype was recorded a few times. The chain recombines TRBV7-6 with TRBJ2-1, with D maybe TRBD1 (6 bases). CDR1 is SGHVS and CDR2 is FNYEAQ in the germline V gene. Trimming removed 4 bases from V and 2 bases from J, with 12 bases in between. The length of the CDR3 is 15 residues. CDR3 residues: CASSSTWGPYNEQFF. CDR3 nucleotide sequence: TGTGCCAGCAGCTCGACTTGGGGGCCCTACAATGAGCAGTTCTTC.

The chain links TRBV9 to TRBJ2-1; D unclear. The CDR3 loop spans 14 amino acids. The V and J ends lost 1 base and 5 bases respectively, with 10 bases between them. Germline V gene lookup returns CDR1 SGDLS and CDR2 YYNGEE. The CDR3, as DNA: TGTGCCAGCAGCGTACGTCTCGAGGACAATGAGCAGTTCTTC. Translation gives CASSVRLEDNEQFF.

The genes are TRBV9 and TRBJ2-5; 7 positions match TRBD1. Losses at the gene ends were 4 bases for V and 1 base for J; bases not matched to a gene: 7. The CDR3 totals 15 residues. Germline lookup yields CDR1 SGDLS and CDR2 YYNGEE. In DNA, the CDR3 is TGTGCCAGCAGCCCTACGCCAGGGGGCCAAGAGACCCAGTACTTC. As protein: CASSPTPGGQETQYF. Together with reference TRBV9 and TRBJ2-5, the CDR3 gives the full variable domain: DSGVTQTPKHLITATGQRVTLRCSPRSGDLSVYWYQQSLDQGLQFLIQYYNGEERAKGNILERFSAQQFPDLHSELNLSSLELGDSALYFCASSPTPGGQETQYFGPGTRLLVL.

The V and J genes are TRBV28 and TRBJ2-5; possible D gene TRBD2, 5 bases. CDR1 MDHEN and CDR2 SYDVKM come from the germline V gene. The V end lost 6 bases, the J end lost 3 bases, and 17 bases lay between the germline ends. This CDR3 region has 15 residues. The CDR3 nucleotides read TGTGCCAGCAGGATTGACATCGGGGATAAAGAGACCCAGTACTTC. Residues: CASRIDIGDKETQYF.

This clonotype was seen more than once but under ten times. This chain links TRBV24-1 with TRBJ2-2, with 13 bases that match TRBD2. With V trimmed by 4 bases and J by 8 bases, 9 bases remained unmatched. Per the germline V gene, CDR1 is KGHDR and CDR2 is SFDVKD. CDR3 length equals 17 residues. In DNA form, the CDR3 reads TGTGCCACCAGTGACTCTACTAGCGGGAGGGCCTGGGGGGAGCTGTTTTTT. It codes for CATSDSTSGRAWGELFF.

This clonotype was found a few times. The J gene is TRBJ1-1, the V gene TRBV6-5; tentatively, D is TRBD1 (6 bases). Germline V gene data show CDR1 as MNHEY and CDR2 as SVGAGI. CDR3 length: 12 amino acids. The germline V and J ends were trimmed by 8 bases and 4 bases, with 11 bases remaining between them. The CDR3 nucleotides read TGTGCCAGCCTGGGGGCGTCCACTGAAGCTTTCTTT. Its translation is CASLGASTEAFF.

This clonotype was seen repeatedly, ten times or more. The rearrangement uses TRBV7-8 and TRBJ2-2; no definite D call. This CDR3 has 15 residues. Germline V gene data show CDR1 as SGHVS and CDR2 as FQNEAQ. V lost 3 bases and J lost 0, with 8 bases in between. The CDR3 reads CASSLAQSNTGELFF. The CDR3 coding sequence is TGTGCCAGCAGCTTGGCACAGTCGAACACCGGGGAGCTGTTTTTT.

This clonotype appeared a few times. V and J are TRBV13 and TRBJ2-2, with no clear D. Germline CDR1 is PRHDT and CDR2 is FYEKMQ (reference sequence). V lost 0 bases and J 4 bases, leaving 9 bases between the germline ends. The CDR3 covers 15 residues. The CDR3 here is CASSLGPATTGELFF. The DNA for the CDR3 is TGTGCCAGCAGCTTAGGACCCGCGACCACCGGGGAGCTGTTTTTT.

This clonotype has ten or more counts. This chain uses TRBV4-1 with TRBJ2-3; D ambiguous. Germline loops: CDR1 MGHRA, CDR2 YSYEKL. The germline V and J ends were trimmed by 1 base and 5 bases, with 7 bases remaining between them. The CDR3 covers 13 residues. The CDR3 sequence is CASSQGLLDTQYF. As DNA, the CDR3 is TGCGCCAGCAGCCAAGGGTTGTTAGATACGCAGTATTTT.

The chain uses TRBV9 and TRBJ2-1, with 8 bases fitting TRBD2. CDR1 is SGDLS, CDR2 YYNGEE, per germline. The V gene end was trimmed by 7 bases and the J gene end by 6 bases; junction bases not matched to a gene: 18. There are 17 residues in the CDR3. CDR3 loop: CASATRGGGRRGNEQFF. For the CDR3, the DNA is TGTGCCAGCGCTACCAGGGGCGGGGGGCGGCGTGGCAATGAGCAGTTCTTC.

This clonotype showed up many times. The rearrangement joins TRBV12-3 or TRBV12-4 to TRBJ2-7, with 7 bases matching TRBD1. The CDR3 extends over 12 amino acids. The J segment lost 10 bases and the V segment lost 5 bases, leaving 8 bases of the junction unmatched. CDR3 residues: CASSADRAFQYF. The DNA for the CDR3 is TGTGCCAGCAGTGCAGACAGGGCCTTTCAGTACTTC.

There are many counts of this clonotype. V and J are TRBV12-3 or TRBV12-4 and TRBJ1-5; TRBD1 aligns across 7 bases. The CDR3 consists of 13 residues. V was clipped by 8 bases and J by 0 bases; unmatched bases: 1. This chain's CDR3 is CASGDSSNQPQHF. CDR3 DNA sequence: TGTGCCAGCGGGGACAGTAGCAATCAGCCCCAGCATTTT.

Only a few counts were recorded for this clonotype. The chain is built from TRBV20-1 and TRBJ2-1; 7 nucleotides match TRBD1. V gave up 3 bases and J gave up 3 bases; unmatched junction bases: 5. Germline-derived CDR1 and CDR2 are DFQATT and SNEGSKA (reference sequence). This CDR3 spans 14 amino acids. CDR3: CSASVGTDYNEQFF. The CDR3 DNA follows: TGCAGTGCTAGTGTGGGGACAGACTACAATGAGCAGTTCTTC.

This clonotype was found a few times. The CDR3 bases are TGTGCCAGCAGTTTATGGGGGAATAGTTACAATGAGCAGTTCTTC. Amino acids: CASSLWGNSYNEQFF. The J gene is TRBJ2-1, the V gene TRBV27; D may correspond to TRBD1 or TRBD2 (5 bases each). The CDR3 has 15 residues. The V gene's germline CDR1 is MNHEY and CDR2 SMNVEV (reference sequence). V lost 1 base and J lost 4, with 11 bases in between.

This clonotype was detected a few times. The chain is built from TRBV2 and TRBJ2-7, with 10 bases that match TRBD2. Germline V gene lookup returns CDR1 SNHLY and CDR2 FYNNEI. V lost 6 bases to trimming and J lost 4 bases; unmatched junction nucleotides: 12. The CDR3 spans 16 residues. The CDR3 spells CASSRGNPSGGYEQYV. DNA for the CDR3: TGTGCCAGCAGCCGCGGGAATCCTAGCGGGGGTTACGAGCAGTACGTC.

This clonotype appeared a few times. The rearrangement joins TRBV3-1 to TRBJ2-7; 10 bases line up with TRBD2. This CDR3 is built from 15 residues. Germline V lookup: CDR1 LGHDT, CDR2 YNNKEL (reference sequence). Trimming took 0 bases from V and 7 from J; bases not matched to a gene: 6. The CDR3 sequence: CASSQDRLAGEEQYF. The CDR3 DNA reads as TGTGCCAGCAGCCAAGACCGACTAGCGGGCGAGGAGCAGTACTTC.

The chain is built from TRBV28 and TRBJ1-1; no clear D. V was trimmed by 5 bases and J by 4 bases, leaving 14 bases between them. In germline, CDR1 is MDHEN, CDR2 SYDVKM. The length of the CDR3 is 14 residues. The CDR3 loop is CASSDDTLPTEAFF. DNA of the CDR3: TGTGCCAGCAGTGATGACACTCTCCCCACTGAAGCTTTCTTT.

V and J are TRBV11-2 and TRBJ2-2; D possibly corresponds to TRBD2 (6 bases). With 2 bases removed from V and 2 bases from J, the gap between germline ends came to 15 bases. The V gene's germline CDR1 is SGHAT and CDR2 FQNNGV. The CDR3 is made up of 17 amino acids. CDR3 region: CASSLKLRDSNTGELFF. CDR3 in DNA: TGTGCCAGCAGCTTAAAGCTCCGGGACTCCAACACCGGGGAGCTGTTTTTT.

The V and J genes are TRBV3-1 and TRBJ2-1; D uncertain. This CDR3 is 18 amino acids long. Germline V gives CDR1 LGHDT, CDR2 YNNKEL (reference sequence). V was pared by 0 bases and J by 5 bases, with 20 bases between. CDR3 DNA sequence: TGTGCCAGCAGCCAAGATCCCGGGCTTCGAGTCCCGGACAATGAGCAGTTCTTC. As protein: CASSQDPGLRVPDNEQFF.

This clonotype was seen repeatedly, ten times or more. This chain links TRBV4-1 with TRBJ2-1, with D perhaps given as TRBD1 or TRBD2 (5 bases each). Trimming stripped 0 bases from V and 9 bases from J, with 9 bases between. The CDR3 is made up of 13 amino acids. Germline V CDR1 and CDR2: MGHRA, YSYEKL. The CDR3 DNA sequence: TGCGCCAGCAGCCAAGATTTGGGGGTTGAGCAGTTCTTC. Translated, it gives CASSQDLGVEQFF.

The chain employs TRBV11-2 and TRBJ2-1; 11 positions agree with TRBD2. Trimming at V came to 5 bases and at J to 0 bases, leaving 9 bases not matched to a gene. CDR3 length: 18 residues. Germline loops: CDR1 SGHAT, CDR2 FQNNGV. The CDR3 loop reads CASSPNWGLAVSYNEQFF. As DNA, the CDR3 is TGTGCCAGCAGCCCGAATTGGGGACTAGCGGTCTCCTACAATGAGCAGTTCTTC.